The 6 T cell receptor beta chains presented below share a single source sample, sequenced in a study of cytomegalovirus exposure and HLA in healthy donors. Assay used: immunoSEQ multiplex PCR; TCRdb lists only in-frame clones, some missing. The sample holds 100,000 to 150,000 clones, roughly nine tenths seen once. The material sequenced was PBMCs. The source is a woman aged 18-29 years in good health and CMV-seronegative.

V and J are TRBV18 and TRBJ2-2; D may be TRBD1 (6 bases). The ends were cut back, 4 bases at V and 0 bases at J, with 6 bases in the middle. The CDR3 loop spans 14 amino acids. Germline CDR1 KGHSH, CDR2 LQKENI. The CDR3 DNA reads TGTGCCAGCTCACGGGACACGAACACCGGGGAGCTGTTTTTT. Translated: CASSRDTNTGELFF.

The rearrangement joins TRBV28 to TRBJ1-3, with a tentative D call TRBD1 (6 bases). The ends were cut back, 9 bases at V and 3 bases at J, with 12 bases in the middle. The CDR3 is made up of 13 amino acids. The germline V gene has CDR1 MDHEN and CDR2 SYDVKM. CDR3 residues: CASSDSVGNTIYF. CDR3 DNA sequence: TGTGCCAGTTCGGACAGCGTTGGAAACACCATATATTTT.

V and J are TRBV7-6 and TRBJ1-4, with 9 bases matching TRBD1. CDR1 and CDR2 from the germline V gene are SGHVS and FNYEAQ. J was trimmed by 6 bases and V by 2 bases; bases with no gene match: 4. The CDR3 runs to 15 residues. The CDR3 is CASSLTQGADEKLFF. Written as DNA, the CDR3 is TGTGCCAGCAGCTTAACACAGGGGGCAGATGAAAAACTGTTTTTT.

The V and J genes are TRBV5-1 and TRBJ1-1, with TRBD1 matching 7 bases. Germline lookup yields CDR1 SGHRS and CDR2 YFSETQ. This CDR3 is built from 12 residues. The V and J ends lost 5 bases and 3 bases, in that order; junction bases with no gene match: 1. CDR3 DNA: TGCGCCAGCAGAACAGGGGACACTGAAGCTTTCTTT. It encodes CASRTGDTEAFF.

The DNA for the CDR3 is TGCGCCAGCAGCCGAGGACGGCCCTTGGGACTAGCGGACTACAATGAGCAGTTCTTC. Translation gives CASSRGRPLGLADYNEQFF. The chain joins TRBV4-3 to TRBJ2-1; TRBD2 matches 11 bases. The germline gives CDR1 LGHNA, CDR2 YSLEER. This CDR3 has 19 amino acids. V shed 4 bases and J 3 bases; nucleotides not matched to a gene: 14.

This rearrangement joins TRBV2 to TRBJ1-2; D might be TRBD1 (5 bases). Germline CDR1 and CDR2: SNHLY and FYNNEI. The CDR3 has 14 amino acids. The V and J ends lost 5 bases and 8 bases respectively, with 18 bases between them. The CDR3 nucleotides read TGTGCCAGCAGTCAGCCCGGGGGGTTTGAGGGCTACACCTTC. It yields the protein CASSQPGGFEGYTF.